This T cell receptor (beta chain) came from a study of shared clonotypes between healthy human individuals. General study findings and limits: On the whole, naive subsets had larger estimated richness than memory subsets had.

The V end was cut by 3 bases, the J end by 0 bases, with 12 bases between. The CDR3 consists of 16 residues. CDR1 is KGHSH, CDR2 LQKENI, per germline. To note about this clone: Its antigen is not known.

Using approximately 200 ng DNA, approximately 30,000 T cell genomes, the sorted-subset replicate PCRs were run. Data came from immunoSEQ multiplex PCR; TCRdb stores just in-frame clones and leaves some out. Counted here are almost 750,000 clones, around 77% occurring once; the ten biggest clones make up less than 2%. The TCR was taken from a woman between 25 and 40 years old in good health. Input material: memory CD4+ T cells sorted from blood. Subset here: CD45RA-negative fraction. This sequence joins TRBV18 and TRBJ2-1; no reliable D call. The CDR3 nucleotides read TGTGCCAGCTCACCCCTTAGGAGCGACTCCTACAATGAGCAGTTCTTC. This encodes CASSPLRSDSYNEQFF.